This T cell receptor beta chain was profiled in a study of blood T cell repertoires in COVID-19 (dated by TCRdb to about 2020). About the full investigation: Collaborator samples came from the United States, Italy and Spain and covered acute and convalescent phases of COVID-19. Deeply sampled blood TCRbeta repertoires from subjects exposed to, actively infected with, or recovered from COVID-19 were included in the dataset. The repertoires were released in a freely available public database meant as a resource for research on the immune response to SARS-CoV-2. A de-identified subject ID, COVID-19 status, age in years and sex were almost always included in the sample metadata. Where available, HLA class I and class II types were obtained from metadata supplied by the sample provider rather than from assay-based typing. Samples were obtained from the ongoing ImmuneRACE study (first 160 participants) and from about 1,300 subjects provided by 6 global collaborators. The material from the prospective study consisted of cDNA or gDNA derived from T cells, B-cell-depleted T cells, or PBMCs.

Each collaborating institution followed its own protocols to collect whole blood in K2EDTA tubes. For TCRbeta analysis, collaborator samples were shipped as frozen whole blood, as isolated PBMCs, or as DNA extracted from either sample type. General study outcomes and caveats: Clinical and demographic metadata were provided uncurated, with the amount varying by source and participant.

The immunoSEQ Assay, a bias-controlled multiplex PCR, was used to amplify TCRbeta CDR3 regions from genomic DNA. The authors' pipeline ran thus. Within the assay, amplification of reference gene primers was used to estimate how many nucleated cells each sample contained. To quantify the absolute abundance of each unique TCRbeta CDR3 rearrangement, sequence reads were collapsed and filtered. For each sample, productive Simpson clonality was calculated by taking the square root of Simpson's diversity index across productive rearrangements. The table comes from immuneACCESS by way of TCRdb, which keeps in-frame sequences with V and J called. Part of the clones is missing from these tables; in studies checked, under half for an unresolved V gene and the rest for unknown reasons. V and J calls and clone size are those listed in that table; D and trimming were worked out from the DNA. For this sample the table gives about 85,000 clones, of which around 82% were detected only once. Of the sample, about 1.2% falls within the top ten clones.

Per the germline V gene (reference sequence), DFQATT is the CDR1 and SNEGSKA is the CDR2. The CDR3 spans 14 residues, from the cysteine through the phenylalanine. Only CDR3 DNA is held: 42 bases, read in frame from base 1. The germline ends are 10 bases apart after V is trimmed by 3 bases and J by 1 base. With regard to this clone: Its target antigen remains unknown. No quality values exist for individual bases; no much larger clone is one base distant.

The rearranged segments are TRBV20-1 and TRBJ1-3, with the D gene call left open. The sequenced sample consisted of peripheral blood. The TCR comes from an elderly woman with acute or convalescent COVID-19. The sequence in DNA is TGCAGTGCTAGTCACGACTTATCTGGAAACACCATATATTTT. Translated, this gives CSASHDLSGNTIYF.